This T cell receptor (beta chain) was sequenced in a study of regulatory T cells in long-lasting Graves disease. The study's findings and limits: New patients shared fewer public clonotypes (over 900) than persistent patients did (2,741).

HTBI primers from iRepertoire and Arm-PCR of CDR3 regions yielded the TCR beta libraries. TCRdb independently ran MiXCR on the multiplex PCR reads; one entry per CDR3 protein. The sample lists some 490,000 distinct CDR3 sequences; around 12% were seen once. Specified time point: newly diagnosed GD, antithyroid drugs for less than 3 months. Construction of the TCR library relied on RNA isolated from PBMCs. EDTA tubes were used for drawing nine milliliters of peripheral blood. This clonotype was seen many times. What it binds is not known. The V gene lost 3 bases and the J gene lost 13 bases, with 17 bases spanning the gap. CDR1 and CDR2 from the germline V gene are SGDLS and YYNGEE. The CDR3 contains 13 residues. These data are also associated with another study on T cells in Graves' hyperthyroidism and ophthalmopathy.

The sequence derives from a woman in her twenties or thirties with Graves disease. The specimen was peripheral blood mononuclear cells (PBMCs), collected at new diagnosis, from a patient treated with antithyroid drugs. This chain connects TRBV9 to TRBJ2-1; D is perhaps TRBD2 (5 bases). In nucleotides, the CDR3 is TGTGCCAGCAGCGAGGGCCCGGACTTTAGCCAGTTCTTC. This gives the protein CASSEGPDFSQFF. Supplemented by reference TRBV9 and TRBJ2-1, the full variable domain reads DSGVTQTPKHLITATGQRVTLRCSPRSGDLSVYWYQQSLDQGLQFLIQYYNGEERAKGNILERFSAQQFPDLHSELNLSSLELGDSALYFCASSEGPDFSQFFGPGTRLTVL.